This T cell receptor (beta chain) appears in the sequencing data of a study of OX40 agonist ivuxolimab in advanced cancers. General study results and limits: In the 0.1 to 3.0 mg/kg range, CD4+ and CD8+ blood T cells had expanded clonally by week 6.

Clones were read by immunoSEQ multiplex PCR, and TCRdb kept only the in-frame ones, dropping some. The data show about 76,000 clones, 85% to 90% seen once. The CDR3 is made up of 16 amino acids. Deletions cut 1 base from V and 5 bases from J, with 17 bases between. Germline loops: CDR1 MNHNS, CDR2 SASEGT. With respect to this clone: Its antigen is not known.

Autoimmune disease history or systemic immunosuppression led to patient exclusion. Sequenced material: CD4+ or CD8+ T cells sorted from blood, taken in a trial of the OX40 agonist ivuxolimab. The clonotype originates from an adult with an advanced solid tumor such as melanoma, head and neck, liver or kidney cancer. This chain uses TRBV6-1 with TRBJ1-2; no clear D. DNA of the CDR3: TGTGCCAGCAGTGAAGGTCAAGTCGCTAGACCTTATGGCTACACCTTC. It translates to CASSEGQVARPYGYTF.